A single sample is the source of the 2 T cell receptor beta chains below, sequenced in a study of PD-1 blockade in mismatch repair-deficient tumors. Profiling relied on immunoSEQ multiplex PCR, and the TCRdb table lists in-frame clones only, not all of them. The sample yields 38,000 or so clones, 85% seen once. Sequencing used peripheral blood, obtained roughly 75 weeks after starting pembrolizumab. These receptors were obtained from an adult with mismatch repair-deficient cancer.

This rearrangement joins TRBV5-1 to TRBJ2-5, with D maybe TRBD1 (6 bases). Trimming took 3 bases from V and 5 from J, leaving 14 bases between them. Germline V gene sequence: CDR1 SGHRS, CDR2 YFSETQ. This CDR3 is built from 14 residues. CDR3: CASSWGPSGETQYF. In DNA, the CDR3 is TGCGCCAGCAGCTGGGGGCCATCGGGGGAGACCCAGTACTTC. The entire variable domain, with the rest obtained from reference TRBV5-1 and TRBJ2-5, is as follows: KAGVTQTPRYLIKTRGQQVTLSCSPISGHRSVSWYQQTPGQGLQFLFEYFSETQRNKGNFPGRFSGRQFSNSRSEMNVSTLELGDSALYLCASSWGPSGETQYFGPGTRLLVL.

The table lists this clone with a count of one. V gene TRBV19 combines with J gene TRBJ2-5; 8 bases align to TRBD2. The germline gives CDR1 LNHDA, CDR2 SQIVND (reference sequence). The ends lost 3 bases at V and 2 bases at J; junction bases unmatched: 5. The CDR3 sequence is 15 residues long. The CDR3 is CASSIMGGGQETQYF. Here the CDR3 DNA reads TGTGCCAGTAGTATTATGGGCGGGGGGCAAGAGACCCAGTACTTC.